This T cell receptor beta chain was profiled in a study of T-cell memory formation after mild COVID-19. MiXCR, applied by TCRdb to the 5' RACE reads, yields one record per CDR3 protein. The top ten clones hold roughly 8.1% of a sample with fewer than 700,000 distinct CDR3 sequences, about 20% of them seen once. V lost 5 bases, J lost 3 bases, and 14 bases stayed unmatched. The germline gives CDR1 SGDLS, CDR2 YYNGEE. The CDR3 is made up of 16 amino acids. The V and J genes are TRBV9 and TRBJ2-7, with 7 bases identical to TRBD2. The receptor was isolated from an adult woman who had mild COVID-19 (a few samples of this study predate the infection). Cell type and time point are not known. Sequenced sample: PBMCs or a T cell subset sorted from them (not recorded which). The CDR3, as DNA: TGTGCCAGCAGTTCAGGGAGGGCGGGAGACCTCTACGAGCAGTACTTC. Protein sequence: CASSSGRAGDLYEQYF.